The 27 T cell receptor beta chains below all came from one sample that was sequenced in a study of cytomegalovirus exposure and HLA in healthy donors. Repertoires were generated with immunoSEQ multiplex PCR, while TCRdb's copy carries only in-frame clones and drops some. Here the sample spans 110,000 or so clones, about 88% being singletons. The sequencing input was PBMCs. The receptor set was obtained from a woman aged 18-29 years in good health and CMV-seronegative.

This chain links TRBV28 with TRBJ2-7; tentatively, D is TRBD1 (6 bases). The V gene's germline CDR1 is MDHEN and CDR2 SYDVKM. Trimming stripped 5 bases from V and 4 bases from J, with 15 bases between. The CDR3 runs 14 residues. The CDR3 reads CASSPAPTGYEQYF. CDR3 sequence (DNA): TGTGCCAGCAGTCCAGCCCCTACAGGGTACGAGCAGTACTTC.

The count of this clone is one. The chain carries TRBV28 and TRBJ2-6, with D possibly being TRBD1 (6 bases). Trimming took 1 base from V and 2 from J, leaving 15 bases between them. The germline CDR1 and CDR2 sequences are MDHEN and SYDVKM. This CDR3 is 18 amino acids long. The CDR3 spells CASSLLGHLDPGANVLTF. In DNA form, the CDR3 reads TGTGCCAGCAGTTTATTGGGACACTTAGACCCTGGGGCCAACGTCCTGACTTTC.

The rearrangement uses TRBV13 and TRBJ1-1; the match to TRBD1 covers 9 bases. CDR3 length: 12 residues. The junction had 5 bases not matched to a gene; V was cut back by 6 bases and J by 9 bases. Germline V gene data show CDR1 as PRHDT and CDR2 as FYEKMQ (reference sequence). The CDR3 DNA is TGTGCCAGCAGGGCCGGGACAGGGCAAGCTTTCTTT. It yields the protein CASRAGTGQAFF.

This chain uses TRBV7-9 with TRBJ1-1; TRBD1 is a possible D gene (5 bases). Germline-derived CDR1 and CDR2 are SEHNR and FQNEAQ (reference sequence). The CDR3 has 12 residues. V gave up 7 bases and J gave up 11 bases, with 17 bases separating them. The CDR3 is CASTGGEVMAFF. CDR3 bases: TGTGCCAGCACCGGGGGGGAGGTGATGGCTTTCTTT.

The chain couples TRBV2 to TRBJ2-3; TRBD2 matches at 7 bases. The J segment lost 0 bases and the V segment lost 8 bases, leaving 8 bases of the junction unmatched. The CDR3 has 15 residues. Looked up from germline, CDR1 is SNHLY and CDR2 is FYNNEI. The CDR3 loop reads CASAPSGPSTDTQYF. DNA of the CDR3: TGTGCCAGCGCCCCTAGCGGTCCTAGCACAGATACGCAGTATTTT.

The J gene is TRBJ2-2, the V gene TRBV5-1; TRBD2 is a possible D gene (5 bases). Germline lookup yields CDR1 SGHRS and CDR2 YFSETQ. CDR3 length: 18 amino acids. Trimming removed 0 bases at V and 7 bases at J, with 22 bases between. The CDR3 reads CASSLGIGGGRSGGELFF. The CDR3, as DNA: TGCGCCAGCAGCTTGGGGATAGGTGGAGGTCGGAGCGGCGGGGAGCTGTTTTTT. Drawing the rest from reference TRBV5-1 and TRBJ2-2, the complete variable domain is KAGVTQTPRYLIKTRGQQVTLSCSPISGHRSVSWYQQTPGQGLQFLFEYFSETQRNKGNFPGRFSGRQFSNSRSEMNVSTLELGDSALYLCASSLGIGGGRSGGELFFGEGSRLTVL.

The chain employs TRBV6-6 and TRBJ2-2; D perhaps matches TRBD2 (5 bases). The CDR3 is made up of 15 amino acids. V lost 1 base and J 5 bases, leaving 11 bases between the germline ends. The germline gives CDR1 MNHNY, CDR2 SVGAGI (reference sequence). This CDR3 is CASSYYRGGTGELFF. The CDR3 coding sequence is TGTGCCAGCAGTTACTACCGTGGAGGAACCGGGGAGCTGTTTTTT.

This chain uses TRBV14 with TRBJ2-1, with 12 bases lining up with TRBD2. With V trimmed by 4 bases and J by 4 bases, 5 bases remained unmatched. Germline-derived CDR1 and CDR2 are SGHDN and FVKESK. The CDR3 loop spans 16 amino acids. CDR3 amino acids: CASSRLLAGGYNEQFF. CDR3 DNA: TGTGCCAGCAGCCGCCTACTAGCGGGAGGTTACAATGAGCAGTTCTTC.

The CDR3 DNA sequence: TGTGCCAGCAGCTTGGTGCCAGGCCCTTCGGATGCTTTCTTT. Encoded protein: CASSLVPGPSDAFF. The chain has TRBV5-5 and TRBJ1-1; no firm D call. This CDR3 spans 14 amino acids. Trimming took off 0 bases at V and 11 bases at J, with 17 bases between the two ends. Per germline, CDR1 SGHKS and CDR2 YYEKEE (reference sequence). The variable domain in full, with the rest retrieved from reference TRBV5-5 and TRBJ1-1, is DAGVTQSPTHLIKTRGQQVTLRCSPISGHKSVSWYQQVLGQGPQFIFQYYEKEERGRGNFPDRFSARQFPNYSSELNVNALLLGDSALYLCASSLVPGPSDAFFGQGTRLTVV.

The chain links TRBV11-2 to TRBJ2-7, with TRBD2 matching over 10 bases. V lost 3 bases and J lost 9; bases outside the gene matches: 17. Germline lookup yields CDR1 SGHAT and CDR2 FQNNGV. This CDR3 is built from 17 residues. The CDR3 DNA is TGTGCCAGCAGCTTGCTAGCGGGAGTCACGAGCTCCTATGCGCAGTACTTC. Protein product: CASSLLAGVTSSYAQYF.

This CDR3 reads CASSLGTSGNTGELFF. The CDR3 region has the DNA TGTGCCAGCAGCTTGGGGACTAGCGGAAACACCGGGGAGCTGTTTTTT. The gene calls are TRBV7-9 and TRBJ2-2; TRBD2 matches at 11 bases. The trim removed 3 bases at V and 2 bases at J, leaving 2 bases unmatched. The germline CDR1 and CDR2 sequences are SEHNR and FQNEAQ (reference sequence). The CDR3 has 16 residues.

The rearrangement links TRBV5-1 to TRBJ2-5, with TRBD1 matching 7 bases. V lost 4 bases to trimming and J lost 1 base; unmatched junction nucleotides: 7. The CDR3 loop spans 15 amino acids. CDR1 SGHRS and CDR2 YFSETQ come from the germline V gene. The CDR3 reads CASSAPSGGQETQYF. The CDR3, as DNA: TGCGCCAGCAGCGCGCCGTCAGGGGGCCAAGAGACCCAGTACTTC.

V and J are TRBV28 and TRBJ1-1, with 9 bases identical to TRBD1. This CDR3 is built from 17 residues. CDR1 is MDHEN, CDR2 SYDVKM, per germline. With 4 bases clipped from V and 1 base from J, the junction kept 10 bases outside the gene matches. The chain's CDR3 is CASSWSGTGKRNTEAFF. The DNA of the CDR3 is TGTGCCAGCAGTTGGTCGGGGACAGGGAAGAGGAACACTGAAGCTTTCTTT.

V gene TRBV7-6 combines with J gene TRBJ2-5; 7 bases line up with TRBD2. The CDR3 length is 15 residues. Germline values: CDR1 SGHVS, CDR2 FNYEAQ. The V gene end was trimmed by 4 bases and the J gene end by 5 bases; junction bases not matched to a gene: 10. The CDR3 region has the DNA TGTGCCAGCAGCTCTGATATTGGACTAGAGGAGACCCAGTACTTC. Amino acids: CASSSDIGLEETQYF.

Only one count was recorded for this clone. The V call is TRBV27, the J call TRBJ2-7, with D perhaps TRBD1 (5 bases). CDR3 length equals 15 residues. Trimming removed 3 bases at V and 5 bases at J, with 17 bases between. Per germline, CDR1 MNHEY and CDR2 SMNVEV (reference sequence). The CDR3 coding sequence is TGTGCCAGCAGTTTTGTAGGCCGCGAAGGGGACGAGCAGTACTTC. Protein product: CASSFVGREGDEQYF.

A remark on this clone: Different DNA sequences within this sample yield the same CDR3. This chain uses TRBV7-2 with TRBJ2-1; D not certain. Between the trimmed V and J ends, which lost 1 base and 5 bases, there was a span of 6 bases. The CDR3 extends over 13 amino acids. Germline CDR1 is SGHTA and CDR2 is FQGNSA. The CDR3 sequence is CASSLGRDNEQFF. The CDR3 DNA follows: TGTGCCAGCAGCTTAGGTCGGGACAATGAGCAGTTCTTC.

V is TRBV7-2 and J is TRBJ1-1; no firm D call. Germline loops: CDR1 SGHTA, CDR2 FQGNSA. V lost 3 bases, J lost 10 bases, and 15 bases lay in between. The CDR3 totals 13 residues. The CDR3 protein is CASSLASKSGAFF. The CDR3 DNA follows: TGTGCCAGCAGCTTGGCAAGTAAGTCAGGAGCTTTCTTT.

The V gene is TRBV11-1, the J gene TRBJ2-5, with D tentatively TRBD1 (6 bases). The CDR3 contains 14 residues. Trimming removed 6 bases from V and 3 bases from J, with 14 bases in between. Per the germline V gene, CDR1 is SGHAT and CDR2 is FQDESV (reference sequence). CDR3 sequence: CASSRVGGEETQYF. The DNA of the CDR3 is TGTGCCAGCAGTCGGGTTGGGGGCGAAGAGACCCAGTACTTC.

This chain joins TRBV30 and TRBJ2-1; 7 bases fit TRBD2. The length of the CDR3 is 15 residues. J lost 8 bases, V lost 0 bases, and 10 bases had no gene match. Germline CDR1 and CDR2: GTSNPN and SVGIG (reference sequence). The CDR3 here is CAWSVIAGESHEQFF. CDR3 coding DNA: TGTGCCTGGAGTGTAATCGCGGGAGAATCCCATGAGCAGTTCTTC.

This rearrangement joins TRBV4-2 to TRBJ1-5; 8 bases are shared with TRBD1. Germline assignment: CDR1 LGHNA and CDR2 YNFKEQ. Losses at the gene ends were 1 base for V and 5 bases for J; bases not matched to a gene: 4. The CDR3 runs 15 residues. CDR3 sequence reads: CASSQADRGHQPQHF. The CDR3 bases are TGTGCCAGCAGCCAAGCAGACAGGGGTCATCAGCCCCAGCATTTT.

The rearrangement joins TRBV7-2 to TRBJ1-1; 8 nucleotides agree with TRBD1. This CDR3 comprises 15 residues. CDR1 and CDR2 (germline): SGHTA, FQGNSA. The J segment lost 4 bases and the V segment lost 5 bases, leaving 9 bases of the junction unmatched. The CDR3 DNA is TGTGCCAGCAGCCAACCCGGGACAGGAATCACTGAAGCTTTCTTT. Translating it yields CASSQPGTGITEAFF. Together with reference TRBV7-2 and TRBJ1-1, the CDR3 gives the full variable domain: GAGVSQSPSNKVTEKGKDVELRCDPISGHTALYWYRQSLGQGLEFLIYFQGNSAPDKSGLPSDRFSAERTGGSVSTLTIQRTQQEDSAVYLCASSQPGTGITEAFFGQGTRLTVV.

The genes are TRBV9 and TRBJ2-1; 10 nucleotides align to TRBD1. Germline assignment: CDR1 SGDLS and CDR2 YYNGEE. The CDR3 is 15 residues long. The V gene end was trimmed by 4 bases and the J gene end by 4 bases; junction bases not matched to a gene: 5. The CDR3 region is CASSYGTGEYNEQFF. The CDR3 coding sequence is TGTGCCAGCAGCTACGGGACAGGGGAATACAATGAGCAGTTCTTC.

This rearrangement joins TRBV29-1 to TRBJ1-1, with D possibly TRBD1 on 6 matching bases. V dropped 4 bases and J dropped 1 base, with 10 bases sitting between them. Germline V gene sequence: CDR1 SQVTM, CDR2 ANQGSEA. This CDR3 has 13 amino acids. DNA of the CDR3: TGCAGCGTTGTAACAGGGTCGAACACTGAAGCTTTCTTT. Its protein is CSVVTGSNTEAFF.

The chain carries TRBV11-2 and TRBJ2-2; TRBD1 matches at 8 bases. This CDR3 comprises 17 residues. The V and J ends lost 1 base and 3 bases, in that order; junction bases with no gene match: 7. Germline CDR1 reads SGHAT; CDR2 reads FQNNGV. The CDR3 DNA sequence: TGTGCCAGCAGCTTAGTTGAACAGGGGGTACACACCGGGGAGCTGTTTTTT. Encoded protein: CASSLVEQGVHTGELFF.

The V and J genes are TRBV5-1 and TRBJ1-1; 8 positions match TRBD1. Germline CDR1 and CDR2: SGHRS and YFSETQ. Losses at the gene ends were 1 base for V and 5 bases for J; bases not matched to a gene: 4. This CDR3 has 14 residues. This chain's CDR3 is CASSLLQGATEAFF. The DNA of the CDR3 is TGCGCCAGCAGCTTGTTGCAGGGGGCGACTGAAGCTTTCTTT. Using reference TRBV5-1 and TRBJ1-1 for the parts outside the CDR3, the full variable domain is KAGVTQTPRYLIKTRGQQVTLSCSPISGHRSVSWYQQTPGQGLQFLFEYFSETQRNKGNFPGRFSGRQFSNSRSEMNVSTLELGDSALYLCASSLLQGATEAFFGQGTRLTVV.

The V call is TRBV28, the J call TRBJ1-1; a possible D gene is TRBD1 (5 bases). With 2 bases removed from V and 8 bases from J, the gap between germline ends came to 12 bases. This CDR3 comprises 13 residues. Germline CDR1 reads MDHEN; CDR2 reads SYDVKM. The CDR3 here is CASSLNGAGEAFF. The CDR3 DNA reads as TGTGCCAGCAGTTTAAATGGGGCTGGGGAAGCTTTCTTT.

The rearrangement joins TRBV28 to TRBJ1-2, with TRBD1 matching 7 bases. CDR1 is MDHEN, CDR2 SYDVKM, per germline. The CDR3 runs 15 residues. V gave up 6 bases and J gave up 1 base; unmatched junction bases: 8. CDR3 amino acids: CASRRQGFFNYGYTF. The DNA for the CDR3 is TGTGCCAGCAGACGACAGGGATTTTTTAACTATGGCTACACCTTC.